The following is a TCR beta chain sequence with its context. These data come from a study of T cells in Graves' hyperthyroidism and ophthalmopathy. Investigators excluded patients with uncontrolled infection, other autoimmune disease, pregnancy or lactation. CDR1 and CDR2 (germline): ENHRY, SYGVKD. CDR3 length: 17 residues. V dropped 0 bases and J dropped 0 bases, with 14 bases sitting between them. Amplified regions were TCR beta CDR3 sequences from RNA transcripts. A set of HTBI primers served as the primers for a first-round RT-PCR of the TCR CDR3. TCRdb passed the multiplex PCR reads through MiXCR, listing each CDR3 protein once. The sample has about 510,000 distinct CDR3 sequences, approximately 48% seen once.

Source material: peripheral blood or thyroid tissue (not recorded which). This TCR derives from an adult woman with Graves' disease, either hyperthyroidism or ophthalmopathy (not recorded which). V and J are TRBV10-3 and TRBJ2-5; maybe TRBD2 (6 bases). The CDR3 loop reads CAISESEGRGYQETQYF. The CDR3 DNA is TGTGCCATCAGTGAGTCGGAGGGGCGCGGGTACCAAGAGACCCAGTACTTC.